This note documents a single T cell receptor beta chain sequence. Its antigen remains unknown. The data originate from a study of CD8 T cells in ankylosing spondylitis. Study results and caveats: Seemingly distinctive of ankylosing spondylitis blood was a TCR beta motif formed by eight highly homologous variants.

TCRdb used MiXCR to reprocess the 5' RACE reads, holding one entry per CDR3 protein. The repertoire holds about 400,000 distinct CDR3 sequences, with under 25% as singletons. The clonotype was recovered from a male donor with ankylosing spondylitis. The sequenced sample consisted of blood, either unsorted or a sorted T cell fraction (not recorded which).

CDR3 amino acids: CASSLLTGTSSYEQYF. CDR3 nucleotides: TGTGCCAGCAGCCTCTTAACCGGAACCTCGTCATACGAGCAGTACTTC. This chain connects TRBV27 to TRBJ2-7; no clear D gene. This CDR3 is built from 16 residues. Germline V gene data show CDR1 as MNHEY and CDR2 as SMNVEV (reference sequence). Between the trimmed V and J ends, which lost 6 bases and 4 bases, there was a span of 22 bases.